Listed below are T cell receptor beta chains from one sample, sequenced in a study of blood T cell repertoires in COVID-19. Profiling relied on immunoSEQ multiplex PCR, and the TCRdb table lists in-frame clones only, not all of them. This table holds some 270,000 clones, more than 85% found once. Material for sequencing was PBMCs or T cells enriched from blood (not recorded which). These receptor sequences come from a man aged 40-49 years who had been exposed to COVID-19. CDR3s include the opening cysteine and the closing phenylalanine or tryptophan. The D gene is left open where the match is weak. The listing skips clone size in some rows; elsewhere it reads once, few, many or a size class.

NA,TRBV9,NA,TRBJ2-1,CASSVDPGLADFSSYNEQFF,TGTGCCAGCAGCGTAGACCCGGGACTGGCCGATTTTAGCTCCTACAATGAGCAGTTCTTC
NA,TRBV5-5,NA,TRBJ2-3,CASSLGAITDTQYF,TGTGCCAGCAGCTTGGGAGCAATCACGGATACGCAGTATTTT
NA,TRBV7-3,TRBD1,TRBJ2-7,CASSLGQGNDEQYF,TGTGCCAGCAGCCTAGGACAGGGGAACGACGAGCAGTACTTC
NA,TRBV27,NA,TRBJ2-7,CASRQHPETGVYEQYF,TGTGCCAGCAGGCAACACCCGGAGACAGGAGTGTACGAGCAGTACTTC
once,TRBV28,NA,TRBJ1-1,CASRNPRGTEAFF,TGTGCCAGCCGAAACCCCAGGGGCACTGAAGCTTTCTTT
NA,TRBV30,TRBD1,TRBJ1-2,CAWSVQGAGYTF,TGTGCCTGGAGTGTACAGGGGGCTGGCTACACCTTC
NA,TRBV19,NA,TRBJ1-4,CASSSQGYTNEKLFF,TGTGCCAGTAGCTCTCAGGGTTATACTAATGAAAAACTGTTTTTT
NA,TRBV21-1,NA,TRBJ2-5,CASSKETGRRETQYF,TGTGCCAGCAGCAAAGAAACAGGACGCAGGGAGACCCAGTACTTC
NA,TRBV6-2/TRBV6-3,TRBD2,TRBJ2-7,CASSQAGVVDF,TGTGCCAGCAGCCAGGCGGGAGTGGTGGACTTC
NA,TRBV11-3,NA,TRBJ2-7,CASRRDRAGEQYF,TGTGCCAGCAGAAGGGACCGGGCGGGAGAGCAGTACTTC
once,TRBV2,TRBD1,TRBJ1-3,CASSGGGNTIYF,TGTGCCAGCTCAGGGGGAGGAAACACCATATATTTT
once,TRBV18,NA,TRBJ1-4,CASSTTNQVINEKLFF,TGTGCCAGCTCAACAACGAATCAAGTTATAAATGAAAAACTGTTTTTT
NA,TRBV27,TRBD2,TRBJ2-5,CASSLRLAGSTQYF,TGTGCCAGCAGTCTCAGACTAGCGGGGTCTACCCAGTACTTC
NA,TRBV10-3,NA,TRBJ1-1,CAIQEAGSGTEAFF,TGTGCCATCCAGGAAGCAGGGTCAGGCACTGAAGCTTTCTTT
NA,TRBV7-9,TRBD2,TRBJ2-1,CASSFEEGLAGSNEQFF,TGTGCCAGCAGCTTCGAAGAGGGACTAGCGGGAAGCAATGAGCAGTTCTTC